This T cell receptor (beta chain) was captured in a study of CD8 T cells in ankylosing spondylitis. Trimming cost V 8 bases and J 2 bases, with 15 bases left between them. CDR3 length: 14 residues. Per germline, CDR1 DFQATT and CDR2 SNEGSKA (reference sequence). This clonotype was counted a few times. Antigen specificity is unknown. Study-level points and caveats: Roughly 8 highly homologous variants made up a TCR beta motif that seemed to typify ankylosing spondylitis blood. Reports of some motif variants in reactive arthritis synovial fluid and blood predate this one. The clones that were linked to disease were reported to be significantly enriched in matched synovial fluid samples from ankylosing spondylitis patients.

Each CDR3 protein gets one entry after TCRdb re-called the 5' RACE reads with MiXCR. Counted here are just over 300,000 distinct CDR3 sequences, less than 25% occurring once; the ten biggest clones make up around 3.2%. The specimen sequenced was blood, either unsorted or a sorted T cell fraction (not recorded which). This clonotype was obtained from a female donor with ankylosing spondylitis or in good health (not recorded which). The chain employs TRBV20-1 and TRBJ2-2, with D maybe TRBD2 (6 bases). This CDR3 is CSTGSGLNTGELFF. The CDR3 coding sequence is TGCAGTACTGGCTCGGGACTTAACACCGGGGAGCTGTTTTTT.